The 15 T cell receptor beta chains below all came from one sample that was sequenced in a study of shared clonotypes between healthy human individuals. TCRdb's table, derived via immunoSEQ multiplex PCR, lists solely in-frame clones and lacks some. This repertoire shows 600,000 to 750,000 clones, 90% found once; its top ten account for roughly 36%. The sample consisted of memory CD8+ T cells from PBMCs. Subset: CD45RO+ cells pooled with CCR7-negative TemRA cells. Receptors were obtained from a man between 18 and 29 years old in good health. Some clones in this sample may be carry-over from other donors' samples.

As for this clone: An end of the junction differs from the germline gene, which may be a read error. This chain uses TRBV9 with TRBJ2-2, with D tentatively TRBD2 (5 bases). Germline assignment: CDR1 SGDLS and CDR2 YYNGEE. The CDR3 runs 14 residues. The CDR3 nucleotides are TGTGCCAGCAGCTCATCCAGCGGCACCGGAGAGCTGTTTTTT. This gives the protein CASSSSSGTGELFF.

This clone was recorded once. This chain uses TRBV27 with TRBJ1-1, with a tentative D call TRBD1 (6 bases). Germline CDR1 reads MNHEY; CDR2 reads SMNVEV (reference sequence). CDR3 length: 15 amino acids. V was pared by 2 bases and J by 1 base, with 11 bases between. The CDR3 DNA is TGTGCCAGCAGTTTAAGGTTGGGACAGAACACTGAAGCTTTCTTT. Its translation: CASSLRLGQNTEAFF.

This sequence joins TRBV10-3 and TRBJ1-4; 7 positions match TRBD1. V dropped 1 base and J dropped 3; count of bases not matched to a gene: 2. In germline, CDR1 is ENHRY, CDR2 SYGVKD. CDR3 length: 15 residues. The CDR3 bases are TGTGCCATCAGTGAGTACCAGGGGGCTAATGAAAAACTGTTTTTT. Residues: CAISEYQGANEKLFF.

The V and J genes are TRBV5-8 and TRBJ2-7; 7 nucleotides line up with TRBD1. Germline V lookup: CDR1 SGHTS, CDR2 YDEGEE. The CDR3 runs 15 residues. The trim removed 1 base at V and 1 base at J, leaving 5 bases unmatched. CDR3 sequence reads: CASSLLDRTSYEQYF. The CDR3, as DNA: TGTGCCAGCAGCTTGCTGGACAGGACGTCCTACGAGCAGTACTTC.

The genes are TRBV19 and TRBJ1-1; 7 bases agree with TRBD1. The germline CDR1 and CDR2 sequences are LNHDA and SQIVND (reference sequence). Trimming took 3 bases from V and 2 from J; bases not matched to a gene: 6. CDR3 length: 15 residues. The CDR3 sequence is CASSMQGQVNTEAFF. CDR3 nucleotides: TGTGCCAGTAGTATGCAAGGACAGGTAAACACTGAAGCTTTCTTT.

The count of this clone is one. This chain links TRBV16 with TRBJ2-4; 8 bases map to TRBD2. V lost 4 bases, J lost 0 bases, and 14 bases stayed unmatched. Germline lookup yields CDR1 KGHSY and CDR2 FQNENV. This CDR3 has 19 amino acids. The DNA of the CDR3 is TGTGCCAGCAGCCTCGGGCGCTTTAGGCTAGCGGGAGCCAAAAACATTCAGTACTTC. This sequence encodes CASSLGRFRLAGAKNIQYF.

V usage is TRBV30 and J usage is TRBJ1-2, with D tentatively TRBD1 (6 bases). V lost 0 bases, J lost 6 bases, and 14 bases lay in between. This CDR3 is built from 14 residues. The V gene's germline CDR1 is GTSNPN and CDR2 SVGIG (reference sequence). CDR3 residues: CAWSVSRGADGYTF. In DNA form, the CDR3 reads TGTGCCTGGAGTGTCTCGAGGGGGGCGGATGGCTACACCTTC. Full variable domain (remainder filled in from reference TRBV30 and TRBJ1-2): SQTIHQWPATLVQPVGSPLSLECTVEGTSNPNLYWYRQAAGRGLQLLFYSVGIGQISSEVPQNLSASRPQDRQFILSSKKLLLSDSGFYLCAWSVSRGADGYTFGSGTRLTVV.

The table lists this clone with a count of one. Other DNA sequences of this sample code for an identical CDR3. The J gene is TRBJ1-1, the V gene TRBV9; TRBD1 matches at 8 bases. Germline trimming cut 1 base from V and 3 bases from J; bases unmatched to any gene: 2. Per germline, CDR1 SGDLS and CDR2 YYNGEE. There are 14 residues in the CDR3. CDR3 in amino acids: CASSVQGADTEAFF. CDR3 DNA: TGTGCCAGCAGCGTACAGGGGGCCGACACTGAAGCTTTCTTT. Full variable domain (rest looked up from reference TRBV9 and TRBJ1-1): DSGVTQTPKHLITATGQRVTLRCSPRSGDLSVYWYQQSLDQGLQFLIQYYNGEERAKGNILERFSAQQFPDLHSELNLSSLELGDSALYFCASSVQGADTEAFFGQGTRLTVV.

The chain uses TRBV27 and TRBJ2-1, with 9 bases that match TRBD1. Germline CDR1 is MNHEY and CDR2 is SMNVEV (reference sequence). The trim removed 10 bases at V and 5 bases at J, leaving 15 bases unmatched. CDR3 size: 16 residues. CDR3 bases: TGTGCCACCCGGTTTAATCCGGGACAGGGAAACAATGAGCAGTTCTTC. The encoded protein is CATRFNPGQGNNEQFF.

The V and J genes are TRBV6-5 and TRBJ2-1, with 8 nucleotides matching TRBD2. CDR1 and CDR2 from the germline V gene are MNHEY and SVGAGI. The CDR3 consists of 12 residues. The V and J ends lost 6 bases and 6 bases, in that order; junction bases with no gene match: 1. The CDR3 loop is CASRSGGNEQFF. In DNA, the CDR3 is TGTGCCAGCAGGAGCGGGGGCAATGAGCAGTTCTTC.

The rearrangement joins TRBV4-1 to TRBJ2-7, with D perhaps matching TRBD2 (6 bases). This CDR3 contains 16 residues. Trimming removed 2 bases from V and 2 bases from J, with 16 bases in between. Germline assignment: CDR1 MGHRA and CDR2 YSYEKL. CDR3 in amino acids: CASSQLLSGETYEQYF. DNA for the CDR3: TGCGCCAGCAGCCAACTATTGTCGGGGGAAACCTACGAGCAGTACTTC.

This rearrangement joins TRBV7-8 to TRBJ1-4, with D maybe TRBD1 (5 bases). Per germline, CDR1 SGHVS and CDR2 FQNEAQ. The CDR3 runs to 14 residues. V lost 1 base to trimming and J lost 5 bases, with 8 bases between them. Here the CDR3 DNA reads TGTGCCAGCAGCTTAGATCGGGGGAATGAAAAACTGTTTTTT. Protein sequence: CASSLDRGNEKLFF.

The chain combines TRBV11-2 with TRBJ2-5, with TRBD2 as a possible D gene (6 bases). This CDR3 contains 14 residues. CDR1 is SGHAT, CDR2 FQNNGV, per germline. Trimming pared 1 base from V and 9 bases from J, leaving 15 bases between. The CDR3 is CASSLGPGSPPQYF. The CDR3 region has the DNA TGTGCCAGCAGCTTAGGCCCCGGGAGTCCTCCCCAGTACTTC.

The J gene is TRBJ2-2, the V gene TRBV9, with 8 bases that match TRBD1. The length of the CDR3 is 16 residues. Looked up from germline, CDR1 is SGDLS and CDR2 is YYNGEE. V was pared by 4 bases and J by 1 base, with 6 bases of the junction left unmatched. For the CDR3, the DNA is TGTGCCAGCAGCTTTTCCGGGACAGGGAACACCGGGGAGCTGTTTTTT. Its translation is CASSFSGTGNTGELFF.

CDR3 loop: CAWSVLGGLEEKLFF. DNA of the CDR3: TGTGCCTGGAGTGTTTTGGGAGGCCTAGAAGAAAAACTGTTTTTT. The chain is built from TRBV30 and TRBJ1-4, with D unclear. V was shortened by 0 bases and J by 8 bases, with 16 bases between the two germline ends. Germline loops: CDR1 GTSNPN, CDR2 SVGIG (reference sequence). The CDR3 length is 15 residues.